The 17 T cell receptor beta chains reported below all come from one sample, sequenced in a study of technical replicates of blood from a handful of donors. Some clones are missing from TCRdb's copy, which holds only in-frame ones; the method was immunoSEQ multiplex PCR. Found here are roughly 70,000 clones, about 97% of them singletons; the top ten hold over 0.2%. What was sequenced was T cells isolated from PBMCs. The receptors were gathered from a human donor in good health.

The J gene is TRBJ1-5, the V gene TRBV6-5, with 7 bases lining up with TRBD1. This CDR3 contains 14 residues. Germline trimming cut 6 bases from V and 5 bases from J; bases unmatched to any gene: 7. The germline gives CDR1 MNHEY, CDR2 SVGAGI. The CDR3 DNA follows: TGTGCCAGCAGATTCGGACAGGAGGATCAGCCCCAGCATTTT. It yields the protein CASRFGQEDQPQHF.

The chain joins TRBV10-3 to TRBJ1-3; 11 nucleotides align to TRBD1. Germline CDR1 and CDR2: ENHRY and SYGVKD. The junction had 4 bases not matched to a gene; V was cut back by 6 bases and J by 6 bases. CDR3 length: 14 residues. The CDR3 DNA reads TGTGCCATCAGGACGGGACAGGGGGAAAACACCATATATTTT. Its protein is CAIRTGQGENTIYF.

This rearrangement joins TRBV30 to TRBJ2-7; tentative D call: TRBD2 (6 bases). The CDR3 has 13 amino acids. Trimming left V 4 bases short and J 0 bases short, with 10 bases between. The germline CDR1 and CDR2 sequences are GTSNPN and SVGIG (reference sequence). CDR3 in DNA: TGTGCCTGGAAAGGCGGGGCCTCCTACGAGCAGTACTTC. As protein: CAWKGGASYEQYF.

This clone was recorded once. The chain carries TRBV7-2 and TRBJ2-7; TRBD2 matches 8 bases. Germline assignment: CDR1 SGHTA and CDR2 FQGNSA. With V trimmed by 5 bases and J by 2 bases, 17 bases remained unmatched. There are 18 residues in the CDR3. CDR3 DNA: TGTGCCAGCAGCGCCTCAAACCTAGCGGGTACCGTAACCTACGAGCAGTACTTC. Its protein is CASSASNLAGTVTYEQYF.

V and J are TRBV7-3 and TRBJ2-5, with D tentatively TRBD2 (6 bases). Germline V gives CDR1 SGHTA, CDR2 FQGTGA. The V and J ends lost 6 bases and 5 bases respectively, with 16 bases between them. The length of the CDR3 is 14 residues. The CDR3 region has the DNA TGTGCCAGCAGTCCAGTTGGGGGGATGGAGACCCAGTACTTC. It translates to CASSPVGGMETQYF.

The CDR3 is CAADSANYGYTF. The CDR3 DNA reads as TGCGCCGCAGACAGCGCAAACTATGGCTACACCTTC. V usage is TRBV10-1 and J usage is TRBJ1-2; D is perhaps TRBD1 (5 bases). Germline lookup yields CDR1 WNHNN and CDR2 SYGVQD (reference sequence). V was clipped by 11 bases and J by 2 bases, with 12 bases between them. This CDR3 is 12 amino acids long.

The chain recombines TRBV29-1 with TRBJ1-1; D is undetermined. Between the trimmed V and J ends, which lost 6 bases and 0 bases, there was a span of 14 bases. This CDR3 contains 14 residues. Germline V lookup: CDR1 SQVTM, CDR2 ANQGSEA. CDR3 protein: CSVSPFSMNTEAFF. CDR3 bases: TGCAGCGTGTCCCCCTTCTCTATGAACACTGAAGCTTTCTTT. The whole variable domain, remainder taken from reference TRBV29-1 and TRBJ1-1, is SAVISQKPSRDICQRGTSLTIQCQVDSQVTMMFWYRQQPGQSLTLIATANQGSEATYESGFVIDKFPISRPNLTFSTLTVSNMSPEDSSIYLCSVSPFSMNTEAFFGQGTRLTVV.

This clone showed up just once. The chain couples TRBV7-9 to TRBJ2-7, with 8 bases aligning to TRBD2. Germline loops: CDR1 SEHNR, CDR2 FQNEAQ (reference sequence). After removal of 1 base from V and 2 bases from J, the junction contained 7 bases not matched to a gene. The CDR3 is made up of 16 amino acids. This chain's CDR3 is CASSLGPSGSPYEQYF. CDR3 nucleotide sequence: TGTGCCAGCAGCTTAGGGCCGAGCGGGAGCCCCTACGAGCAGTACTTC.

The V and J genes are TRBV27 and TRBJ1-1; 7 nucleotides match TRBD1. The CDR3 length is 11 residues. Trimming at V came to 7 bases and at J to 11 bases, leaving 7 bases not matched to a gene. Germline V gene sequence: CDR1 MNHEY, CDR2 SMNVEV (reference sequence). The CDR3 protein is CASIAGTEAFF. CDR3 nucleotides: TGTGCCAGCATTGCCGGGACAGAGGCTTTCTTT.

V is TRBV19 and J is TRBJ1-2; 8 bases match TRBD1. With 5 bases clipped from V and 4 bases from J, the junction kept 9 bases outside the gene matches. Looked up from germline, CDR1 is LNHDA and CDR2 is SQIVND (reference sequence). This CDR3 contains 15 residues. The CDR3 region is CASSFTGGTLYGYTF. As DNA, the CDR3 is TGTGCCAGTAGTTTTACAGGGGGTACCCTCTATGGCTACACCTTC.

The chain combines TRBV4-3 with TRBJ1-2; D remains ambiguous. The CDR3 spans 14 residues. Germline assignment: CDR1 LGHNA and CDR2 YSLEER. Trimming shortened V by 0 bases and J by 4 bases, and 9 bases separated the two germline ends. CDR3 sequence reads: CASSQDGGPYGYTF. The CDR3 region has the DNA TGCGCCAGCAGCCAAGATGGAGGGCCCTATGGCTACACCTTC.

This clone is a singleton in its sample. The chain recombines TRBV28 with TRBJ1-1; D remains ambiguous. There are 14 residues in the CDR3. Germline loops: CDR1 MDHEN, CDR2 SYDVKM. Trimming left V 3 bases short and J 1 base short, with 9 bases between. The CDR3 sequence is CASSFSTGNTEAFF. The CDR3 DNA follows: TGTGCCAGCAGTTTCTCCACGGGGAACACTGAAGCTTTCTTT.

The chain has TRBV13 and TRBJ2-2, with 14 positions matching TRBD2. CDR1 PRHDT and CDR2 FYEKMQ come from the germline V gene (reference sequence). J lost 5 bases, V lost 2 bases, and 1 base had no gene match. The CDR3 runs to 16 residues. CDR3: CASSLWTSGRTGELFF. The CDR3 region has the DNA TGTGCCAGCAGCTTATGGACTAGCGGGAGGACCGGGGAGCTGTTTTTT. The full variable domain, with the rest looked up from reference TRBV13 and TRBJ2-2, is AAGVIQSPRHLIKEKRETATLKCYPIPRHDTVYWYQQGPGQDPQFLISFYEKMQSDKGSIPDRFSAQQFSDYHSELNMSSLELGDSALYFCASSLWTSGRTGELFFGEGSRLTVL.

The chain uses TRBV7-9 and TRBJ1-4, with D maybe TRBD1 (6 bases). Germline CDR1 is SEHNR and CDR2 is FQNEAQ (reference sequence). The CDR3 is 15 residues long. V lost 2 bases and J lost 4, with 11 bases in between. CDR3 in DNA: TGTGCCAGCAGCTTAAGTAGGACAGTTAATGAAAAACTGTTTTTT. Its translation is CASSLSRTVNEKLFF.

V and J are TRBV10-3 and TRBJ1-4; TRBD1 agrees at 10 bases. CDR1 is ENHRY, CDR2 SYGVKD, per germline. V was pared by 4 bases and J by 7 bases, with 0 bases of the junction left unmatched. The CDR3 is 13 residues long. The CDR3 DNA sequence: TGTGCCATCAGTGGGGACAGGGGTGAAAAACTGTTTTTT. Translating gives CAISGDRGEKLFF.

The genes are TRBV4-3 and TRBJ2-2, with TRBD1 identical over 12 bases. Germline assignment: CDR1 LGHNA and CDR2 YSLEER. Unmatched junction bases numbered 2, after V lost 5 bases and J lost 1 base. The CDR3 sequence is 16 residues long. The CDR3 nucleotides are TGCGCCAGCAGCTGGGACAGGGGGCAGAACACCGGGGAGCTGTTTTTT. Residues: CASSWDRGQNTGELFF.

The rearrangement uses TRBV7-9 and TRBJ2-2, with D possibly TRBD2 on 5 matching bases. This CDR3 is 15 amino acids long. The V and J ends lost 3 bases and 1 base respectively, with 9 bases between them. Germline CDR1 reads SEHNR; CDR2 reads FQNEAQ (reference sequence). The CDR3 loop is CASSFGRVNTGELFF. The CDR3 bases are TGTGCCAGCAGCTTCGGGCGGGTGAACACCGGGGAGCTGTTTTTT.